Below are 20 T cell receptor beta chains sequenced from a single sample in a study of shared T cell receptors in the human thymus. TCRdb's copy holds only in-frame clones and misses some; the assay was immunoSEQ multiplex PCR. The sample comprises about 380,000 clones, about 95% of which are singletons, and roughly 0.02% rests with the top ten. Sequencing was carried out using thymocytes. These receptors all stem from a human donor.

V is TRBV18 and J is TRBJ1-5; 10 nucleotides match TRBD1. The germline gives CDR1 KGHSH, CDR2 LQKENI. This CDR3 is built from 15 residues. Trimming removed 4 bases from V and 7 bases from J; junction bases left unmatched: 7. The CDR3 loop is CASSLWTGGEQPQHF. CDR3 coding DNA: TGTGCCAGCTCACTTTGGACAGGGGGTGAACAGCCCCAGCATTTT.

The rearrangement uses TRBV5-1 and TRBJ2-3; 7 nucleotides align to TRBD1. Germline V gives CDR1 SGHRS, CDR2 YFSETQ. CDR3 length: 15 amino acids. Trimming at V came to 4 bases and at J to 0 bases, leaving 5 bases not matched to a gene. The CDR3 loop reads CASSPGQRSTDTQYF. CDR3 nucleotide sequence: TGCGCCAGCAGCCCGGGACAGCGTAGCACAGATACGCAGTATTTT.

CDR3 protein: CASSESWGGRTSLLSTYEQYF. The CDR3 DNA follows: TGCGCCAGCAGTGAGTCTTGGGGCGGACGGACTAGCCTCCTCTCCACCTACGAGCAGTACTTC. V is TRBV10-1 and J is TRBJ2-7, with 8 bases lining up with TRBD2. From germline, CDR1 is WNHNN and CDR2 SYGVQD (reference sequence). The CDR3 is 21 amino acids. With V trimmed by 0 bases and J by 2 bases, 21 bases remained unmatched.

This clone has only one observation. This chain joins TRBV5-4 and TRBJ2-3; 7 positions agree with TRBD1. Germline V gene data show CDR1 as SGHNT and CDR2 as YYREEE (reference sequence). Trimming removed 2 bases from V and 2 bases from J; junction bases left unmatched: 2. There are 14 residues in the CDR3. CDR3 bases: TGTGCCAGCAGCTTCGGGACAGCCACAGATACGCAGTATTTT. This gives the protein CASSFGTATDTQYF.

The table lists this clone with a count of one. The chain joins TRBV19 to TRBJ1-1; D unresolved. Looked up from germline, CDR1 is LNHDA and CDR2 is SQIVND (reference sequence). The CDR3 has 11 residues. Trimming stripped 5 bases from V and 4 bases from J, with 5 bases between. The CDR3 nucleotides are TGTGCCAGTAGTGAAGGCACTGAAGCTTTCTTT. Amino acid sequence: CASSEGTEAFF.

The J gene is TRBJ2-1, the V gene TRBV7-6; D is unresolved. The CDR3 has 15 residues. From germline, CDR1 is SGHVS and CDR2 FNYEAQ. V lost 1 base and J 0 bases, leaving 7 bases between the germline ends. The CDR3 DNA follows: TGTGCCAGCAGCTTAGGAACGGGCTCCTACAATGAGCAGTTCTTC. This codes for CASSLGTGSYNEQFF.

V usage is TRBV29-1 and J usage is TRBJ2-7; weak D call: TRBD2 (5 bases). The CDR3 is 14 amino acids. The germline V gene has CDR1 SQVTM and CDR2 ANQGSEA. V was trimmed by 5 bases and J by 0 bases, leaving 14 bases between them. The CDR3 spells CSVLDRGISYEQYF. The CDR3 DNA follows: TGCAGCGTTCTCGACCGGGGAATCTCCTACGAGCAGTACTTC.

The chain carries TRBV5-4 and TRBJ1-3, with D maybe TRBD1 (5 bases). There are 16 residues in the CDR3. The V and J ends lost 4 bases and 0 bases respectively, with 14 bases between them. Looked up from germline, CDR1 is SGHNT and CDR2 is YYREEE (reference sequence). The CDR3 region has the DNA TGTGCCAGCAGCCCGACAGCCTACCACTCTGGAAACACCATATATTTT. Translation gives CASSPTAYHSGNTIYF.

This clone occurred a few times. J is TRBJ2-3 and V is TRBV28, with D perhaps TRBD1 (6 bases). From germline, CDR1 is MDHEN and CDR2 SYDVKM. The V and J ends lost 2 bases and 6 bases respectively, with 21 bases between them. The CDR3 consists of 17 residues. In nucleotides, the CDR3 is TGTGCCAGCAGTTTAATCGCCCGGCGATGGCAGGGGGATACGCAGTATTTT. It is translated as CASSLIARRWQGDTQYF. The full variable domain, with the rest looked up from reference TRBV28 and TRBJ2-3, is DVKVTQSSRYLVKRTGEKVFLECVQDMDHENMFWYRQDPGLGLRLIYFSYDVKMKEKGDIPEGYSVSREKKERFSLILESASTNQTSMYLCASSLIARRWQGDTQYFGPGTRLTVL.

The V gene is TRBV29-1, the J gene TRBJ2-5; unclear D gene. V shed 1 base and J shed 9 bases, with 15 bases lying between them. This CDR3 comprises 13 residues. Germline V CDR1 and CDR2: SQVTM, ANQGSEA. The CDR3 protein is CSVEVILMMAQYF. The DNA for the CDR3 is TGCAGCGTTGAAGTCATACTCATGATGGCCCAGTACTTC.

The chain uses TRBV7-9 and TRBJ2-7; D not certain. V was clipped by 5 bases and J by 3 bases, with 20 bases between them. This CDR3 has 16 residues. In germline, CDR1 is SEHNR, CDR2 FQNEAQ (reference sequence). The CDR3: CASSPRGPAALYEQYF. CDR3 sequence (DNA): TGTGCCAGCAGCCCTCGTGGACCGGCCGCTCTCTACGAGCAGTACTTC.

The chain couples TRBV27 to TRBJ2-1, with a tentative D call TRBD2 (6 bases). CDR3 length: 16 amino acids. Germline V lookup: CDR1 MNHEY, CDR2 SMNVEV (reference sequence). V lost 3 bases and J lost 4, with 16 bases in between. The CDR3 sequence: CASSFGGAGPYNEQFF. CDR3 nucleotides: TGTGCCAGCAGTTTCGGAGGGGCTGGCCCTTACAATGAGCAGTTCTTC.

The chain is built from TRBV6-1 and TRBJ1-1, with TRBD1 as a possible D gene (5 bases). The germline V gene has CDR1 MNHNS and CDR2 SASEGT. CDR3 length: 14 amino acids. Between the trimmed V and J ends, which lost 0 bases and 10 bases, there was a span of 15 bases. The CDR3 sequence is CASSEAKGDRPAFF. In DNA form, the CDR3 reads TGTGCCAGCAGTGAAGCGAAAGGGGATCGGCCAGCTTTCTTT.

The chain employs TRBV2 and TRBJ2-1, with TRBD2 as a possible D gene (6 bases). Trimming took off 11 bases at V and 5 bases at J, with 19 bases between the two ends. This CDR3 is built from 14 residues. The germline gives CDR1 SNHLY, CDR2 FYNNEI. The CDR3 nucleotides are TGTGCCGGTTGGGGGGAGGTATTGAACAATGAGCAGTTCTTC. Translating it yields CAGWGEVLNNEQFF.

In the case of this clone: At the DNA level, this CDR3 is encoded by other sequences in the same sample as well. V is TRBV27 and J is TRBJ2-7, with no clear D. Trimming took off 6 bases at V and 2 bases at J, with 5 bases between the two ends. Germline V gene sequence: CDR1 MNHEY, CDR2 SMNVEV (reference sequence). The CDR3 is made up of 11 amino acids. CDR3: CASSSTYEQYF. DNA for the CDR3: TGTGCCAGCAGCTCAACCTACGAGCAGTACTTC.

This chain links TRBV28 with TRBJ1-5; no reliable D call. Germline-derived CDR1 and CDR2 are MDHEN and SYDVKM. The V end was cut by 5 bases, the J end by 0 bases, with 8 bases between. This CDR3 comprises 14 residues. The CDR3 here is CASSLLVSNQPQHF. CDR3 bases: TGTGCCAGCAGTCTCCTGGTTAGCAATCAGCCCCAGCATTTT.

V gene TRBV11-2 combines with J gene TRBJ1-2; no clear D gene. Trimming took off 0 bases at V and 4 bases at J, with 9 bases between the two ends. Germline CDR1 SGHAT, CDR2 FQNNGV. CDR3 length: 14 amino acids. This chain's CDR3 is CASSLEPDRYGYTF. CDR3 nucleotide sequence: TGTGCCAGCAGCTTAGAGCCGGACCGCTATGGCTACACCTTC.

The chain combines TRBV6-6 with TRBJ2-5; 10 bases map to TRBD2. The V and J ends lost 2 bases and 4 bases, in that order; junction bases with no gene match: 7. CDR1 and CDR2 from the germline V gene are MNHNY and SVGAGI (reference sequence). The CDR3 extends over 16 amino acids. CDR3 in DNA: TGTGCCAGCAGTTACACTTTAGCGGGAGGCCGAGAGACCCAGTACTTC. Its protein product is CASSYTLAGGRETQYF.

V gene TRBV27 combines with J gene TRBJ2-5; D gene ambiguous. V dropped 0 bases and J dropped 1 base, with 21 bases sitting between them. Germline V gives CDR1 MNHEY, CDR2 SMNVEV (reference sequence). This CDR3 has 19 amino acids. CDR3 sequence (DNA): TGTGCCAGCAGTTTATCTTTCCCCGGCCAAAGCTCGAGCCAAGAGACCCAGTACTTC. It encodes CASSLSFPGQSSSQETQYF.

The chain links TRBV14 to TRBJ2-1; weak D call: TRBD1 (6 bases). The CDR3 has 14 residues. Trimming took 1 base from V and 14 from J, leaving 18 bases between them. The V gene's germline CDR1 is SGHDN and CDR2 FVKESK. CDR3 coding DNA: TGTGCCAGCAGCCAAGTGACGGCAGGGGTTTGGAAGTTCTTC. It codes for CASSQVTAGVWKFF.